A selection of T cell receptor beta chains follows, all from one sample in a study of T cell responses to AZD1222 COVID-19 vaccine. Method: immunoSEQ multiplex PCR; TCRdb's copy keeps in-frame clones and lacks some. The sample has 130,000 to 150,000 clones; about 90% are singletons. The specimen comprised peripheral blood, sampled on day 0 of AZD1222 vaccination. These receptors were collected from an adult in good health. Both conserved end residues are part of each CDR3. Fields, in order: D gene, J gene, clone size, V gene, CDR3 protein, CDR3 DNA. D genes are given only for firm matches. Rows give clone size only sometimes, using once, few, many, or a class for an expanded clone.

>NA|TRBJ1-6|NA|TRBV9
CASSRPGVTENSPLHF
TGTGCCAGCAGCCGCCCGGGGGTAACGGAAAATTCACCCCTCCACTTT
>NA|TRBJ1-4|NA|TRBV4-3
CASSRQEGRTDEKLFF
TGCGCCAGCAGCCGGCAGGAAGGGCGGACAGATGAAAAACTGTTTTTT
>TRBD2|TRBJ2-1|NA|TRBV18
CASSPTVGTSGIDEQFF
TGTGCCAGCTCCCCCACTGTTGGGACTAGCGGGATCGATGAGCAGTTCTTC
>NA|TRBJ2-5|once|TRBV15
CATSIRAGYQETQYF
TGTGCCACCAGCATCCGTGCAGGGTACCAAGAGACCCAGTACTTC
>TRBD2|TRBJ2-1|NA|TRBV11-2
CASSLLSGLAGERQFF
TGTGCCAGCAGCTTATTGTCTGGGCTAGCGGGGGAGCGACAGTTCTTC
>NA|TRBJ1-1|few|TRBV9
CASSYQQRLENTEAFF
TGTGCCAGCAGCTACCAACAGCGTTTAGAGAACACTGAAGCTTTCTTT
>NA|TRBJ2-2|NA|TRBV23-1
CASSQYGHTGELFF
TGCGCCAGCAGTCAATACGGACATACCGGGGAGCTGTTTTTT
>TRBD1|TRBJ2-7|NA|TRBV7-8
CASSLWGQTYEQYF
TGTGCCAGCAGCCTCTGGGGACAGACCTACGAGCAGTACTTC
>NA|TRBJ2-1|NA|TRBV7-3
CASSPRQKANNEQFF
TGTGCCAGCAGCCCTCGACAGAAGGCTAACAATGAGCAGTTCTTC
>NA|TRBJ2-7|NA|TRBV27
CASSTGSYEQYF
TGTGCCAGCAGCACAGGCTCCTACGAGCAGTACTTC
>NA|TRBJ1-2|NA|TRBV15
CATSRDRYGGGYTF
TGTGCCACCAGCAGAGATCGTTACGGCGGGGGCTACACCTTC
>NA|TRBJ2-1|NA|TRBV15
CATSTWTDHQQFF
TGTGCCACCAGCACCTGGACAGACCACCAGCAGTTCTTC
>NA|TRBJ2-1|NA|TRBV21-1
CASSKGRGRMDEQFF
TGTGCCAGCAGCAAAGGGCGGGGAAGGATGGATGAGCAGTTCTTC
>NA|TRBJ2-7|NA|TRBV7-3
CASSPGASSYEQYF
TGTGCCAGCAGCCCAGGGGCCTCTTCCTACGAGCAGTACTTC
>NA|TRBJ2-7|NA|TRBV6-4
CASSPTRISYEQYF
TGTGCCAGCAGTCCAACTAGGATCTCCTACGAGCAGTACTTC
>TRBD2|TRBJ2-2|NA|TRBV7-8
CASSNIAGATGELFF
TGTGCCAGCAGCAATATAGCGGGAGCGACCGGGGAGCTGTTTTTT
>TRBD2|TRBJ2-5|NA|TRBV14
CASSQPGLAGEFRLETQYF
TGTGCCAGCAGCCAGCCAGGACTAGCGGGAGAATTTCGGCTGGAGACCCAGTACTTC
>NA|TRBJ2-7|NA|TRBV2
CAITRMGLGYEQYF
TGTGCCATCACGAGAATGGGGTTAGGCTACGAGCAGTACTTC
>NA|TRBJ2-5|NA|TRBV2
CASSEGRLGVGETQYF
TGTGCCAGCAGTGAGGGACGCTTGGGGGTGGGAGAGACCCAGTACTTC
>TRBD1|TRBJ1-3|NA|TRBV7-9
CASSLTGQSSSGNTIYF
TGTGCCAGCAGCTTGACGGGACAGTCGTCCTCTGGAAACACCATATATTTT
>NA|TRBJ1-3|NA|TRBV5-1
CASSLAQQGFSGNTIYF
TGCGCCAGCAGCTTGGCGCAACAGGGTTTCTCTGGAAACACCATATATTTT
>NA|TRBJ2-7|NA|TRBV6-5
CASSSGPWGLEQYF
TGTGCCAGCAGTTCAGGACCTTGGGGTCTCGAGCAGTACTTC
>TRBD2|TRBJ2-4|NA|TRBV7-8
CASSRGLAGTLAKNIQYF
TGTGCCAGCAGCCGCGGACTAGCGGGGACGTTAGCCAAAAACATTCAGTACTTC
>TRBD1|TRBJ1-5|NA|TRBV27
CASSRRDRGQPQHF
TGTGCCAGCAGCCGCCGGGACAGGGGGCAGCCCCAGCATTTT
>TRBD1|TRBJ1-1|NA|TRBV29-1
CSAPGQGPNTEAFF
TGCAGCGCTCCGGGACAGGGGCCGAACACTGAAGCTTTCTTT
>NA|TRBJ1-1|once|TRBV2
CASSGMAEAFF
TGTGCCAGCAGTGGTATGGCTGAAGCTTTCTTT
>TRBD1|TRBJ1-4|NA|TRBV28
CASMTIEGAREKLFF
TGTGCCAGCATGACAATAGAGGGGGCGCGTGAAAAACTGTTTTTT
>TRBD1|TRBJ1-4|NA|TRBV19
CASSAGQGAIF
TGTGCCAGTAGTGCGGGACAGGGGGCGATTTTT
>NA|TRBJ1-6|NA|TRBV15
CATSRGDGAPYNSPLHF
TGTGCCACCAGCAGGGGGGACGGTGCGCCCTATAATTCACCCCTCCACTTT
>TRBD2|TRBJ2-1|NA|TRBV2
CASSGSGRAGEQFF
TGTGCCAGCAGCGGTAGCGGGAGAGCAGGGGAGCAGTTCTTC
>NA|TRBJ1-2|NA|TRBV4-1
CASSQGGVIPYGYTF
TGCGCCAGCAGCCAAGGGGGGGTTATTCCCTATGGCTACACCTTC
>NA|TRBJ1-4|few|TRBV15
CATSTDSRGTKKLFF
TGTGCCACCAGCACCGACTCCCGTGGGACTAAAAAGCTGTTTTTT
>TRBD1|TRBJ1-1|NA|TRBV6-2/TRBV6-3
CASSLGQENTEAFF
TGTGCCAGCAGTTTGGGACAGGAGAACACTGAAGCTTTCTTT
>NA|TRBJ2-1|NA|TRBV12-3/TRBV12-4
CASRDSYNEQFF
TGTGCCAGCAGGGACAGTTACAATGAGCAGTTCTTC
>TRBD2|TRBJ2-2|NA|TRBV7-3
CASSSTGGGRNTGELFF
TGTGCCAGCAGCTCCACCGGGGGGGGGAGGAACACCGGGGAGCTGTTTTTT
>NA|TRBJ2-7|NA|TRBV28
CASRVRDGIYEQYF
TGTGCCAGCAGAGTTCGGGACGGGATCTACGAGCAGTACTTC
>NA|TRBJ2-4|NA|TRBV10-3
CAISAFRDGRYIQYF
TGTGCCATCAGTGCCTTCAGGGATGGGAGGTACATTCAGTACTTC
>TRBD2|TRBJ2-2|NA|TRBV28
CASSPGTSTGELFF
TGTGCCAGCAGCCCAGGGACTAGTACCGGGGAGCTGTTTTTT
>TRBD2|TRBJ2-1|NA|TRBV19
CASSKTSGGANEQFF
TGTGCCAGTAGTAAGACTAGCGGGGGGGCGAATGAGCAGTTCTTC
>NA|TRBJ1-4|NA|TRBV7-9
CASSASSGLFF
TGTGCCAGCAGTGCCTCCTCCGGACTGTTTTTT